This TCR beta chain was recovered during a study of beta chain features in type 1 diabetes. Each sorted population was over 95% pure. Reverse transcribing all isolated RNA meant expressed TCRB transcripts were sequenced. Profiled with immunoSEQ multiplex PCR; TCRdb holds only in-frame clones, not every one. Found here are about 360,000 clones, about 12% of them singletons; the top ten hold about 0.017%. Per the germline V gene, CDR1 is SGHTA and CDR2 is FQGTGA. The CDR3 runs 13 residues. The V gene lost 3 bases and the J gene lost 4 bases, with 10 bases spanning the gap. This clone showed up just a few times. The antigen is not known. General observations from the study: The cDNA sequencing approach could over-represent high-TCR-expressing cells.

The rearrangement uses TRBV7-3 and TRBJ2-7; TRBD1 might be the D (6 bases). The TCR originated in a man between 18 and 35 years old in good health. The sequenced sample consisted of naive CD4+ T cells from blood. CDR3 amino acids: CASSLGHPYEQYF. In DNA form, the CDR3 reads TGTGCCAGCAGCTTGGGACATCCTTACGAGCAGTACTTC.